This is a list of T cell receptor beta chains from one sample in a study of cytomegalovirus exposure and HLA in healthy donors. Profiled with immunoSEQ multiplex PCR; TCRdb holds only in-frame clones, not every one. The sample records around 170,000 clones, 79% being singletons. The specimen was PBMCs. All receptors derive from a woman in her thirties or forties in good health and CMV-seronegative. Each CDR3 is given without its conserved first and last residue.

V gene	CDR3 length	J gene	CDR3 protein
TRBV6-5	11	TRBJ1-5	ASSEGVSQPQH
TRBV7-2	11	TRBJ2-7	ASTLGGAYEQY
TRBV6-5	10	TRBJ2-2	ASKIVTGELF
TRBV9	14	TRBJ2-1	ASSGSPRTNDNEQF
TRBV5-1	12	TRBJ1-1	ASSLSARGAEAF
TRBV28	12	TRBJ2-4	ASSLQGAGNIQY
TRBV19	11	TRBJ1-1	ASSQALNTEAF
TRBV25-1	14	TRBJ2-6	ASSPGSSSGANVLT
TRBV28	12	TRBJ1-2	ASSLRGRARGYT
TRBV30	9	TRBJ2-5	AWSSGETQY
TRBV11-2	15	TRBJ1-4	ASSLPGWDRKYEKLF
TRBV28	13	TRBJ2-3	ASSRDRVSTDTQY
TRBV28	15	TRBJ1-2	ASSSGSAGQADYGYT
TRBV4-2	13	TRBJ2-3	ASSQDNALESAQY
TRBV19	11	TRBJ1-2	ASLSWTGNGYT
TRBV5-6	13	TRBJ1-1	ASSLDGTGGTEAF
TRBV9	12	TRBJ1-2	ASTPGDSNYGYT
TRBV30	10	TRBJ2-7	ASSLAFGEQY
TRBV7-9	16	TRBJ2-1	ASSLPQTSGRYYNEQF
TRBV19	13	TRBJ1-5	ASSSESHSNQPQH
TRBV5-1	12	TRBJ2-7	ASSPGQGLPRQY
TRBV7-7	13	TRBJ2-7	ASQTSGRSYDEQY
TRBV19	11	TRBJ1-3	ASRVGSGNTIY
TRBV5-1	10	TRBJ2-1	ASSLDRNEQF
TRBV19	14	TRBJ2-7	ATAKETTRNTYEQY
TRBV5-6	12	TRBJ2-4	ASSFGEAKNIQY
TRBV5-4	11	TRBJ2-1	ASSRSGTYEQF
TRBV4-2	14	TRBJ2-7	ASSQGSGSGRDEQY
TRBV29-1	12	TRBJ2-3	SVGTSGLTDTQY
TRBV19	10	TRBJ1-1	ASSLSLGEAF
TRBV27	14	TRBJ1-2	ASSRTSPTGSYGYT
TRBV7-2	12	TRBJ1-3	ASSLEGALRTIY
TRBV28	12	TRBJ2-5	ASSPPPQGREQY
TRBV19	13	TRBJ2-2	ASSRQGMNTGELF
TRBV5-4	13	TRBJ2-5	ASSLSGADQETQY
TRBV6-5	13	TRBJ2-7	ASSYDRAGGYEQY
TRBV10-2	12	TRBJ1-2	ASSESGDRDGYT
TRBV5-7	15	TRBJ2-4	ASSASIQDLAKNIQY
TRBV5-1	15	TRBJ2-1	ASSLVFGDRAWNEQF
TRBV6-1	11	TRBJ2-7	ASSQRSSYEQY
TRBV5-6	11	TRBJ2-7	ASSLYRGSGQY
TRBV6-5	10	TRBJ1-2	ASSWGPGGYT
TRBV9	16	TRBJ2-7	ASSVVASGSSSSYEQY
TRBV2	12	TRBJ1-6	ASSEPGLNSPLH
TRBV11-2	11	TRBJ1-1	ASSLEGGGEAF
TRBV12-5	12	TRBJ2-7	ASGPGRTTYEQY
TRBV5-6	11	TRBJ1-1	ASSLGGDTEAF
TRBV29-1	14	TRBJ2-3	SVGGTAQTGTDTQY